This TCR beta chain comes out of a study of blood T cell repertoires in COVID-19. The CDR3 has 16 amino acids. CDR1 and CDR2 (germline): MNHNS, SASEGT. With V trimmed by 1 base and J by 2 bases, 7 bases remained unmatched. Sequenced by immunoSEQ multiplex PCR; TCRdb stores in-frame clones only, minus some. The table has around 200,000 clones, roughly 88% seen once. This sequence originates from a human donor with active or convalescent COVID-19. The donor label of this sample is uncertain. The V gene is TRBV6-1, the J gene TRBJ1-1; 7 positions agree with TRBD1. The sample was peripheral blood. CDR3: CASSEGIGQVNTEAFF. The CDR3 DNA reads TGTGCCAGCAGTGAAGGAATAGGACAGGTTAACACTGAAGCTTTCTTT.